These 30 T cell receptor beta chains came from one sample sequenced in a study of cytomegalovirus exposure and HLA in healthy donors. Primers included in the PCR were 60 Vbeta and 13 Jbeta primers. The table came from immunoSEQ multiplex PCR; TCRdb's copy has only in-frame clones and leaves some out. The table lists approximately 150,000 clones, 81% of them singletons. Sequenced sample: PBMCs. The receptors originated from a man between 50 and 59 years old in good health and CMV-seropositive.

This clone appeared a single time. The chain employs TRBV19 and TRBJ2-1; TRBD2 might be the D (7 bases). This CDR3 is 18 amino acids long. In germline, CDR1 is LNHDA, CDR2 SQIVND (reference sequence). V dropped 5 bases and J dropped 8 bases, with 28 bases sitting between them. The CDR3 bases are TGTGCCAGTAGTCCATCTCTCTCCCTCGCGGGAGAGGGGGATGAGCAGTTCTTC. It yields the protein CASSPSLSLAGEGDEQFF. Full variable domain (outside the CDR3, taken from reference TRBV19 and TRBJ2-1): DGGITQSPKYLFRKEGQNVTLSCEQNLNHDAMYWYRQDPGQGLRLIYYSQIVNDFQKGDIAEGYSVSREKKESFPLTVTSAQKNPTAFYLCASSPSLSLAGEGDEQFFGPGTRLTVL.

V is TRBV30 and J is TRBJ1-1; TRBD1 matches 8 bases. The CDR3 consists of 13 residues. V lost 5 bases and J lost 1; bases outside the gene matches: 3. Germline-derived CDR1 and CDR2 are GTSNPN and SVGIG (reference sequence). The CDR3 sequence is CAWGDRRNTEAFF. In nucleotides, the CDR3 is TGTGCCTGGGGGGACAGGAGGAACACTGAAGCTTTCTTT.

The chain is built from TRBV19 and TRBJ2-7; 9 bases match TRBD2. From germline, CDR1 is LNHDA and CDR2 SQIVND (reference sequence). CDR3 size: 14 residues. V shed 9 bases, J shed 2 bases, and the junction held 8 bases outside the gene matches. The chain's CDR3 is CASSRLAATYEQYF. The CDR3 coding sequence is TGTGCCAGCTCTAGACTAGCGGCCACCTACGAGCAGTACTTC.

The chain recombines TRBV19 with TRBJ2-7; 11 bases are a match to TRBD1. This CDR3 has 14 amino acids. Losses at the gene ends were 7 bases for V and 3 bases for J; bases not matched to a gene: 5. From germline, CDR1 is LNHDA and CDR2 SQIVND (reference sequence). As DNA, the CDR3 is TGTGCCAGTACTCCGGGACAGGGGGACTACGAGCAGTACTTC. Its protein product is CASTPGQGDYEQYF.

As to this clone: At one end the junction does not follow the germline gene, possibly because of a read error. This sequence joins TRBV27 and TRBJ2-2; TRBD1 aligns across 9 bases. The germline V gene encodes CDR1 MNHEY and CDR2 SMNVEV (reference sequence). This CDR3 region has 13 residues. The CDR3 DNA follows: TGCGCGGCGGGGACAGGGTACACCGGGGAGCTGTTTTTT. This sequence encodes CAAGTGYTGELFF.

The chain recombines TRBV7-2 with TRBJ1-5, with D perhaps TRBD1 (5 bases). Germline V gene lookup returns CDR1 SGHTA and CDR2 FQGNSA. V was pared by 2 bases and J by 5 bases, with 7 bases between. This CDR3 comprises 13 residues. CDR3 region: CASSLQGDQPQHF. CDR3 nucleotide sequence: TGTGCCAGCAGCTTACAAGGGGATCAGCCCCAGCATTTT.

There are a few counts of this clone. The chain has TRBV27 and TRBJ2-3; D is unresolved. CDR3 length: 16 amino acids. Germline CDR1 is MNHEY and CDR2 is SMNVEV (reference sequence). V lost 6 bases and J 0 bases, leaving 16 bases between the germline ends. CDR3 nucleotide sequence: TGTGCCAGCAGCCGTCCGAGTGCGGCGAGCACAGATACGCAGTATTTT. Residues: CASSRPSAASTDTQYF.

The chain carries TRBV11-2 and TRBJ1-6; 10 bases fit TRBD1. Per the germline V gene, CDR1 is SGHAT and CDR2 is FQNNGV. The CDR3 runs 15 residues. J lost 8 bases, V lost 5 bases, and 6 bases had no gene match. CDR3 sequence (DNA): TGTGCCAGCAGCCCCGGACAGGGGGGCTATTCACCCCTCCACTTT. Its translation is CASSPGQGGYSPLHF.

The rearrangement uses TRBV27 and TRBJ2-1, with D perhaps TRBD1 (6 bases). V was clipped by 0 bases and J by 10 bases, with 7 bases between them. CDR3 length: 12 amino acids. The germline V gene encodes CDR1 MNHEY and CDR2 SMNVEV (reference sequence). The CDR3 region has the DNA TGTGCCAGCAGTTTATCGGGGGCGGAGCAGTTCTTC. This encodes CASSLSGAEQFF.

The V and J genes are TRBV7-2 and TRBJ2-2; 10 bases are shared with TRBD2. Germline-derived CDR1 and CDR2 are SGHTA and FQGNSA. Germline trimming cut 3 bases from V and 4 bases from J; bases unmatched to any gene: 2. CDR3 length: 15 amino acids. The CDR3 sequence: CASSFSGRSTGELFF. The CDR3 DNA sequence: TGTGCCAGCAGCTTTAGCGGGAGGAGCACCGGGGAGCTGTTTTTT.

V is TRBV4-2 and J is TRBJ1-5; tentative D call: TRBD1 (5 bases). Germline V lookup: CDR1 LGHNA, CDR2 YNFKEQ. The CDR3 loop spans 15 amino acids. Trimming cost V 1 base and J 1 base, with 8 bases left between them. The CDR3 loop reads CASSQVGGSNQPQHF. CDR3 in DNA: TGTGCCAGCAGCCAAGTTGGGGGGAGCAATCAGCCCCAGCATTTT.

This clone appeared once. The gene calls are TRBV6-5 and TRBJ1-2, with 7 bases identical to TRBD1. CDR3 length: 13 residues. Per the germline V gene, CDR1 is MNHEY and CDR2 is SVGAGI. V shed 8 bases, J shed 8 bases, and the junction held 11 bases outside the gene matches. This chain's CDR3 is CASASQGGGGYTF. Written as DNA, the CDR3 is TGTGCCAGCGCCTCTCAGGGGGGCGGGGGCTACACCTTC.

The chain uses TRBV6-5 and TRBJ1-1; 8 nucleotides agree with TRBD1. The CDR3 is made up of 15 amino acids. Per germline, CDR1 MNHEY and CDR2 SVGAGI. V lost 2 bases to trimming and J lost 1 base; unmatched junction nucleotides: 3. CDR3 protein: CASSYVDRGNTEAFF. CDR3 sequence (DNA): TGTGCCAGCAGTTACGTAGACAGGGGGAACACTGAAGCTTTCTTT.

The CDR3 DNA reads as TGCGCCAGCAGCTTACTAGCGGGGGGGCTCAGCTCCTACGAGCAGTACTTC. Amino acids: CASSLLAGGLSSYEQYF. V is TRBV5-1 and J is TRBJ2-7; 13 nucleotides match TRBD2. Germline-derived CDR1 and CDR2 are SGHRS and YFSETQ. The CDR3 is 17 amino acids. V lost 2 bases, J lost 0 bases, and 5 bases stayed unmatched.

This chain connects TRBV15 to TRBJ2-7; 11 bases are shared with TRBD1. Germline V gene data show CDR1 as LNHNV and CDR2 as YYDKDF (reference sequence). Germline trimming cut 4 bases from V and 4 bases from J; bases unmatched to any gene: 15. The CDR3 loop spans 18 amino acids. For the CDR3, the DNA is TGTGCCACCAGCACCGAGGACAGGGGGCGAGGGACGAGGTACGAGCAGTACTTC. Protein sequence: CATSTEDRGRGTRYEQYF.

This clone was seen a few times. The chain links TRBV4-2 to TRBJ1-1; possible D gene TRBD1, 6 bases. Trimming shortened V by 4 bases and J by 5 bases, and 17 bases separated the two germline ends. This CDR3 has 15 amino acids. CDR1 LGHNA and CDR2 YNFKEQ come from the germline V gene. DNA for the CDR3: TGTGCCAGCAGCCCGCTGAGCGGGGGGCAGACTGAAGCTTTCTTT. This sequence encodes CASSPLSGGQTEAFF.

This clone was seen only a few times. The CDR3 loop reads CASSQTSGRARSSYNEQFF. Here the CDR3 DNA reads TGTGCCAGCAGCCAAACTAGCGGGAGGGCCCGTAGCTCCTACAATGAGCAGTTCTTC. The chain employs TRBV5-4 and TRBJ2-1; 13 bases fit TRBD2. The CDR3 totals 19 residues. The germline gives CDR1 SGHNT, CDR2 YYREEE (reference sequence). V lost 4 bases, J lost 0 bases, and 10 bases stayed unmatched.

The chain couples TRBV5-1 to TRBJ1-6; D gene uncertain. The ends were cut back, 0 bases at V and 10 bases at J, with 11 bases in the middle. The CDR3 has 14 residues. In germline, CDR1 is SGHRS, CDR2 YFSETQ. CDR3 nucleotide sequence: TGCGCCAGCAGCTTGGGTGAGGGAGGGTCACCCCTCCACTTT. This translates into CASSLGEGGSPLHF.

This chain joins TRBV27 and TRBJ2-7, with 7 positions matching TRBD1. V shed 6 bases, J shed 5 bases, and the junction held 4 bases outside the gene matches. Germline V gene sequence: CDR1 MNHEY, CDR2 SMNVEV (reference sequence). The CDR3 loop spans 12 amino acids. The CDR3 nucleotides read TGTGCCAGCAGAGGGACAGCACACGAGCAGTACTTC. As protein: CASRGTAHEQYF.

The chain combines TRBV18 with TRBJ1-5; D unclear. Trimming removed 3 bases at V and 4 bases at J, with 7 bases between. Looked up from germline, CDR1 is KGHSH and CDR2 is LQKENI. This CDR3 spans 13 amino acids. CDR3 DNA: TGTGCCAGCTCACCGTCCGGGAATCAGCCCCAGCATTTT. Amino acids: CASSPSGNQPQHF.

The V gene is TRBV10-1, the J gene TRBJ1-1; 7 nucleotides agree with TRBD1. The V gene end was trimmed by 8 bases and the J gene end by 7 bases; junction bases not matched to a gene: 7. The germline V gene encodes CDR1 WNHNN and CDR2 SYGVQD (reference sequence). The CDR3 is 12 amino acids. CDR3 region: CASPRGDGEAFF. Here the CDR3 DNA reads TGCGCCAGCCCCAGGGGGGATGGTGAAGCTTTCTTT.

The chain employs TRBV5-1 and TRBJ2-1; TRBD2 matches at 14 bases. The CDR3 has 20 residues. Germline V lookup: CDR1 SGHRS, CDR2 YFSETQ. J lost 1 base, V lost 0 bases, and 9 bases had no gene match. CDR3 nucleotide sequence: TGCGCCAGCAGCTTGGCCGGACTAGCGGGAGGAGCGGTGTCCTACAATGAGCAGTTCTTC. Residues: CASSLAGLAGGAVSYNEQFF.

The chain joins TRBV29-1 to TRBJ1-3; the D gene is possibly TRBD1 (6 bases). V was trimmed by 5 bases and J by 0 bases, leaving 11 bases between them. This CDR3 is built from 14 residues. The germline gives CDR1 SQVTM, CDR2 ANQGSEA. CDR3 amino acids: CSVTRGISGNTIYF. Here the CDR3 DNA reads TGCAGCGTTACCAGGGGAATCTCTGGAAACACCATATATTTT.

The chain combines TRBV5-8 with TRBJ2-4; 8 nucleotides match TRBD1. The V gene's germline CDR1 is SGHTS and CDR2 YDEGEE. Germline trimming cut 0 bases from V and 1 base from J; bases unmatched to any gene: 3. The CDR3 loop spans 16 amino acids. CDR3 sequence reads: CASSLGTGTAKNIQYF. In nucleotides, the CDR3 is TGTGCCAGCAGCTTGGGGACAGGGACGGCCAAAAACATTCAGTACTTC.

This clone appeared a single time. This rearrangement joins TRBV18 to TRBJ1-4; D gene uncertain. CDR3 length: 15 amino acids. Germline V gives CDR1 KGHSH, CDR2 LQKENI. Trimming shortened V by 3 bases and J by 2 bases, and 10 bases separated the two germline ends. Here the CDR3 reads CASSPGIATNEKLFF. CDR3 coding DNA: TGTGCCAGCTCACCTGGGATAGCGACTAATGAAAAACTGTTTTTT.

This chain joins TRBV19 and TRBJ2-1; possibly TRBD2 for D (6 bases). Trimming removed 1 base at V and 4 bases at J, with 8 bases between. Germline V gene sequence: CDR1 LNHDA, CDR2 SQIVND (reference sequence). The CDR3 runs 14 residues. CDR3 loop: CASSIVGGYNEQFF. The CDR3 bases are TGTGCCAGTAGTATAGTGGGAGGTTACAATGAGCAGTTCTTC.

In DNA, the CDR3 is TGTGCCAGCAGGGGAGACGAAGGGAATGGCTACACCTTC. Protein product: CASRGDEGNGYTF. This chain connects TRBV9 to TRBJ1-2; no reliable D call. The CDR3 totals 13 residues. CDR1 is SGDLS and CDR2 is YYNGEE in the germline V gene. The V end was cut by 5 bases, the J end by 6 bases, with 14 bases between.

The rearrangement links TRBV5-1 to TRBJ2-1, with 14 bases aligning to TRBD2. V shed 4 bases, J shed 4 bases, and the junction held 4 bases outside the gene matches. CDR1 is SGHRS and CDR2 is YFSETQ in the germline V gene. This CDR3 is built from 16 residues. The CDR3 reads CASSAGLAGAYNEQFF. The DNA of the CDR3 is TGCGCCAGCAGCGCGGGACTAGCGGGGGCTTACAATGAGCAGTTCTTC.

V gene TRBV19 combines with J gene TRBJ1-2; D perhaps matches TRBD1 (6 bases). V lost 5 bases and J lost 8, with 21 bases in between. The CDR3 has 15 amino acids. From germline, CDR1 is LNHDA and CDR2 SQIVND (reference sequence). The DNA for the CDR3 is TGTGCCAGTAGTCCGCCAGGGGTCCGGACACGAGGCTACACCTTC. Amino acids: CASSPPGVRTRGYTF. Supplemented by reference TRBV19 and TRBJ1-2, the full variable domain reads DGGITQSPKYLFRKEGQNVTLSCEQNLNHDAMYWYRQDPGQGLRLIYYSQIVNDFQKGDIAEGYSVSREKKESFPLTVTSAQKNPTAFYLCASSPPGVRTRGYTFGSGTRLTVV.

This clone has only a few counts. The chain joins TRBV19 to TRBJ1-5; TRBD1 matches 9 bases. V gave up 4 bases and J gave up 2 bases; unmatched junction bases: 6. The CDR3 contains 16 residues. Germline lookup yields CDR1 LNHDA and CDR2 SQIVND (reference sequence). CDR3 residues: CASSRGQGWGNQPQHF. The CDR3 DNA reads TGTGCCAGTAGTAGAGGACAGGGGTGGGGCAATCAGCCCCAGCATTTT.